What follows describes a single TCR beta chain. Its target is not known. Data came from immunoSEQ multiplex PCR; TCRdb stores just in-frame clones and leaves some out. In the table there are around 65,000 clones, just over 90% of which are singletons. V lost 5 bases and J lost 11, with 19 bases in between. Germline values: CDR1 SGHRS, CDR2 YFSETQ. CDR3 length equals 13 residues. The sample is drawn from a study of OX40 agonist ivuxolimab in advanced cancers. Study outcomes and limitations: With doses of 0.1 to 3.0 mg/kg, CD4+ and CD8+ blood T cells had undergone clonal expansion by week 6.

The chain has TRBV5-1 and TRBJ2-5; D may match TRBD1 or TRBD2 (5 bases each). This material consisted of CD4+ or CD8+ T cells sorted from blood, taken in a trial of the OX40 agonist ivuxolimab. The receptor was derived from an adult with an advanced solid tumor such as melanoma, head and neck, liver or kidney cancer. CDR3 residues: CASRLGQEGEQYF. CDR3 DNA sequence: TGCGCCAGCAGATTAGGACAAGAAGGGGAGCAGTACTTC.